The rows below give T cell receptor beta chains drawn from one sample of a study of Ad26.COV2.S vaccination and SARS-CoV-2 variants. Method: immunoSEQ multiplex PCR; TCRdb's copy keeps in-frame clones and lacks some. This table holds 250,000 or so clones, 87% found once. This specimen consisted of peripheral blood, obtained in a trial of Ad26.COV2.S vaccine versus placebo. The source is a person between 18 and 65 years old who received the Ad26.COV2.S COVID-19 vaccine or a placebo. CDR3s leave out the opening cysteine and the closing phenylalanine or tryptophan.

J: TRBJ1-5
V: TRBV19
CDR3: ASSIGGGGQPQH

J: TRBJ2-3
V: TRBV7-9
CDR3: ASSTMQGTRVRTDTQY

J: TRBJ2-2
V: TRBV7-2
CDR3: ASSPHGTHTGELF

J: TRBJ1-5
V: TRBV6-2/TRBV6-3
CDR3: ASSTGGGRNQPQH

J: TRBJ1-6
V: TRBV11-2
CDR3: ASSHFENSPLH

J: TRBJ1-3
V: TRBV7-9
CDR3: ASSPQASENTIY

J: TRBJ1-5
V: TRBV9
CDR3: ASSAQGSQPQH

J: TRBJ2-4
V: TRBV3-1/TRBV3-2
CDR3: ASSQVRLGGIQY

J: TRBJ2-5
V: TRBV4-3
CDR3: ASSRGGPRETQY

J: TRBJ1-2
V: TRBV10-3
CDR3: AISVDSDRFYGYT

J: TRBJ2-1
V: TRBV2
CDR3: ASSVAGGRNEQF

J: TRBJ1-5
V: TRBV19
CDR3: ASSGIQGRNQPQH

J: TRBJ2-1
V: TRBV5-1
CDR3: ASSLVSGGIPRNEQF

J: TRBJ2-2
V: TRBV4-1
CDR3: ASSQGGAGGTNTGELF

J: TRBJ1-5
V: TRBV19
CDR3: ASSISGTLEDQPQH

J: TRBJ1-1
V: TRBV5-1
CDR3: ASSLATTGNTEAF

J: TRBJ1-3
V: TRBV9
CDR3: ASSVGQGSGNTIY

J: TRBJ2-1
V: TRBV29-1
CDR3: SVERPGGVYNEQF

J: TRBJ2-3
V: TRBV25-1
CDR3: ASSEYKQGTQY

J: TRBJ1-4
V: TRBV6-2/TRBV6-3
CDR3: ASSPLGEYNEKLF

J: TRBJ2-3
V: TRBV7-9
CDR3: ASIPGSTDTQY

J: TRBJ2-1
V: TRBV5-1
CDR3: ASSLGGQTNNEQF

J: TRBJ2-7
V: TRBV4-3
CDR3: ASSQDRKGIIEQY

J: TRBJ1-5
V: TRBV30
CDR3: AWTRGKSNQPQH

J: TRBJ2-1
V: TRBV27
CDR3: ASSRSTPDRPYNEQF

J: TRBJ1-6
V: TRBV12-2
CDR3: ASRAESGTANSPLH

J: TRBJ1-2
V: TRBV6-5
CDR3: ASRTGVLGYGYT

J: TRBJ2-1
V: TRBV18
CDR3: ASSPPGGQII

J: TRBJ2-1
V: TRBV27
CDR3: ASSPRKSQGHEQF

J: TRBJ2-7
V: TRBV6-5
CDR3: ASKGTTYEQY

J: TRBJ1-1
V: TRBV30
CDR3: AWKLVNTEAF

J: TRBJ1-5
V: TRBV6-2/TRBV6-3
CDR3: ASSKRQGISNQPQH

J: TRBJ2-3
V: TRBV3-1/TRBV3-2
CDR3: ASSHLTSGRGTDTQY

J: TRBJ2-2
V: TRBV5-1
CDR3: ASSPLISNTGELF

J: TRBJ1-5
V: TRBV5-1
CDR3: ASSLGPNGTGSNQPQH

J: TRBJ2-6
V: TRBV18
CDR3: ASSPAGAGANVLT

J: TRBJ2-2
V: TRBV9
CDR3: ASSSGLRNTGELF

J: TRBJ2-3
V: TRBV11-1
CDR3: ASSSSQYRGTQY

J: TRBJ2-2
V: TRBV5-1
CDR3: ASSLPLGGYTGELF

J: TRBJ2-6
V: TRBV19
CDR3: ASSDLRGAGANVLT

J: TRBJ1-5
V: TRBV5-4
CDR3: ASSLGPNNQPQH